This T cell receptor (beta chain) was identified during a study of blood T cell repertoires in COVID-19. Study summary: PBMCs, B-cell-depleted T cells, or T cells provided the cDNA or gDNA that made up the material.

TCRdb's copy holds only in-frame clones and misses some; the assay was immunoSEQ multiplex PCR. The sample lists 75,000 to 95,000 clones; 80% to 90% were seen once. This CDR3 spans 16 amino acids. After removal of 6 bases from V and 7 bases from J, the junction contained 11 bases not matched to a gene. CDR1 is MDHEN, CDR2 SYDVKM, per germline. The sequence was obtained from a man aged 55-75 years with acute or convalescent COVID-19. Sequencing used peripheral blood. This rearrangement joins TRBV28 to TRBJ1-5, with 11 bases identical to TRBD1. The DNA for the CDR3 is TGTGCCAGCAGCCTACCCGGACAGGGGGCTTGGCAGCCCCAGCATTTT. It codes for CASSLPGQGAWQPQHF.